In its sample, the clone carrying this T cell receptor (beta chain) was seen a few times. Its antigen is not identified. TCRdb reprocessed the 5' RACE reads via MiXCR and lists one record per CDR3 protein. The sample lists around 500,000 distinct CDR3 sequences; roughly 18% were seen once. This sample stems from a study of T-cell memory formation after mild COVID-19. Whole-study results and caveats: Memory sampled before infection contained some responding clones, suggesting cross-reactive memory joined.

Material for sequencing was PBMCs or a T cell subset sorted from them (not recorded which). The receptor was isolated from an adult woman who had mild COVID-19 (a few samples of this study predate the infection). Cell type and time point are not known.

The CDR3 DNA is TGTGCCATCAGATCCGGAAACTATGGCTACACCTTC. Translated, it gives CAIRSGNYGYTF. The J gene is TRBJ1-2, the V gene TRBV10-3; D remains ambiguous. CDR1 and CDR2 (germline): ENHRY, SYGVKD. Trimming stripped 6 bases from V and 2 bases from J, with 7 bases between. The length of the CDR3 is 12 residues.